Detailed here is one T cell receptor (beta chain). The data are from a study of blood T cell repertoires in COVID-19. Study information: Donors in the United States, Italy and Spain gave samples during acute or convalescent COVID-19. PBMCs, B-cell-depleted T cells, or T cells provided the cDNA or gDNA that made up the material.

This CDR3 comprises 17 residues. The authors' processing: By means of reference gene primer amplification, nucleated cell counts were estimated. The method was immunoSEQ multiplex PCR; TCRdb's version includes in-frame clones alone and lacks a portion of them. Clone size and V and J calls were adopted from that table, with D and trimming inferred from the DNA. The sample lists 250,000 to 300,000 clones, over 75% occurring once. The chain joins TRBV21-1 to TRBJ1-2; the table names TRBD1, a call not compared with the DNA. TRBV21-1 is shown as a pseudogene. What was sequenced was peripheral blood. This receptor was taken from a woman aged 70 to 79 with acute or convalescent COVID-19. This chain's CDR3 is CASSKRGSHPNLYGYTF. The CDR3 DNA follows: TGTGCCAGCAGCAAAAGGGGATCTCACCCCAACCTATATGGCTACACCTTC.